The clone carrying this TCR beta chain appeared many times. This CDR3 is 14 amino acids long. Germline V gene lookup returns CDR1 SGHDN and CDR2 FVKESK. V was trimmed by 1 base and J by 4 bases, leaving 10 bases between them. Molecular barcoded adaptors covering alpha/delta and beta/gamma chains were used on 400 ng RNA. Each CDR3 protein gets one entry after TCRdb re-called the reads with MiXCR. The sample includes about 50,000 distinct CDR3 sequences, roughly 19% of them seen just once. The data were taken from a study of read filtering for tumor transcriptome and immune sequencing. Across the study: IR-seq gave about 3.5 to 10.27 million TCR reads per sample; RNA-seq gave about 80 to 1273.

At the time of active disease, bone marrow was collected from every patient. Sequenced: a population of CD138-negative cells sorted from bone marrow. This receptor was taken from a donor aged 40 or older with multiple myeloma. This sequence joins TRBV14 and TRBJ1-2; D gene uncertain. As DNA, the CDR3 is TGTGCCAGCAGCCAAGTGTCTGGACCCTATGGCTACACCTTC. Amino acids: CASSQVSGPYGYTF.